Below, one TCR beta chain is given with its context. This specimen belongs to a study of blood T cell repertoires in COVID-19. Study context: Acute and convalescent COVID-19 specimens originated in the United States, Italy and Spain.

V was shortened by 8 bases and J by 2 bases, with 10 bases between the two germline ends. CDR1 MDHEN and CDR2 SYDVKM come from the germline V gene. The CDR3 loop spans 13 amino acids. Study processing details: Estimated nucleated cell counts came from reference gene primer amplification. Profiled with immunoSEQ multiplex PCR; TCRdb holds only in-frame clones, not every one. V, J and clone size derive from that table, while D and trimming were established from the DNA sequence. The profile shows fewer than 250,000 clones, around 82% of them singletons. This rearrangement joins TRBV28 to TRBJ1-5, with a tentative D call TRBD1 (5 bases). The sample taken for sequencing was peripheral blood. The source of this sequence is a woman aged 70-85 years with acute or convalescent COVID-19. The CDR3 DNA reads as TGTGCCAGCTGGGGCCAGCGCAATCAGCCCCAGCATTTT. Translated: CASWGQRNQPQHF.